These 2 T cell receptor beta chains share one sample of origin, sequenced in a study of T cells in women clearing cervical HPV infection. Measured with immunoSEQ multiplex PCR; TCRdb has only the in-frame clones, and not every one. The sample includes tens of thousands of clones. The sample taken for sequencing was blood buffy coat. Receptors were obtained from a woman between 18 and 75 years old with a cervical HPV16 infection that either progressed to CIN3+ or cleared (not recorded which).

Remarks on this clone: The read finishes 3 residues shy of the CDR3 end, and the germline J gene is used to complete it. This rearrangement joins TRBV19 to TRBJ1-5, with D perhaps TRBD1 (5 bases). CDR1 is LNHDA and CDR2 is SQIVND in the germline V gene (reference sequence). Trimming removed 1 base at V and 4 bases at J, with 11 bases between. The CDR3 has 15 amino acids. The chain's CDR3 is CASSIAGRANQPQHF. CDR3 DNA (partial): TGTGCCAGTAGTATAGCTGGCAGGGCAAATCAGCCC.

CDR3 DNA, as far as it was read: TGTGCCAGTAGTATAGGGGCTTTCAATGAC. Residues: CASSIGAFND. The whole CDR3 reads CASSIGAFNDYTF. The chain joins TRBV19 to TRBJ1-2; D not resolved. The read falls 3 residues short of the CDR3 end, and the missing part is taken from the germline J gene. The CDR3 spans 13 residues. Germline V gene sequence: CDR1 LNHDA, CDR2 SQIVND (reference sequence).